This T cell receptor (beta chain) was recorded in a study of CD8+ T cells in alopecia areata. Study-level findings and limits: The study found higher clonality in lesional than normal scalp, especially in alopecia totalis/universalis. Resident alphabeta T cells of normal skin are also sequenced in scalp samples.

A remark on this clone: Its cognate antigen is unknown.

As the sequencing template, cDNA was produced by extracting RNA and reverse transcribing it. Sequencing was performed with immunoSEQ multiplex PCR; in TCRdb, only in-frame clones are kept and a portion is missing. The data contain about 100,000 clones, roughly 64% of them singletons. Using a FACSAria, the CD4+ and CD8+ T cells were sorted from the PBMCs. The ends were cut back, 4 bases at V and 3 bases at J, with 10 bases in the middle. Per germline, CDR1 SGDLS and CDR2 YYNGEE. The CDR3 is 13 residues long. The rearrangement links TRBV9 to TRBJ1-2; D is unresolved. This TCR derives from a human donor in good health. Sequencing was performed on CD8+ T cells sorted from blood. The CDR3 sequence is CASSQTSYYGYTF. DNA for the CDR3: TGTGCCAGCAGCCAGACATCATACTATGGCTACACCTTC.